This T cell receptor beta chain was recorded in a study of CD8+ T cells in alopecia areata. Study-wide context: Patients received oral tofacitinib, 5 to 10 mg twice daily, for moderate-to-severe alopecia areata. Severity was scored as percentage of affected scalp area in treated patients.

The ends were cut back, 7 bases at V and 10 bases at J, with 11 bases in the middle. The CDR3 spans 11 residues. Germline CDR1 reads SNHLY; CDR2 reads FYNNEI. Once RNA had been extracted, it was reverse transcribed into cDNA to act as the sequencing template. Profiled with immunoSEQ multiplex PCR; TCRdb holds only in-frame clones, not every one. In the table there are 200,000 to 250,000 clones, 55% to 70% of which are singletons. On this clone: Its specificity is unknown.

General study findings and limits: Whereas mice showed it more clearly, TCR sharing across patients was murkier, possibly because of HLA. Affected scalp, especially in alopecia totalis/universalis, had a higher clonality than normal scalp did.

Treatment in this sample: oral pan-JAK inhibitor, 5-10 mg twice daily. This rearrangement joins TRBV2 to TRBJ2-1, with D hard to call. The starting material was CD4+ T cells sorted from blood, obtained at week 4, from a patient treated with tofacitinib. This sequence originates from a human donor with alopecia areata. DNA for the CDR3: TGTGCCAGCATTTACTCGGCGGAGCAGTTCTTC. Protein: CASIYSAEQFF. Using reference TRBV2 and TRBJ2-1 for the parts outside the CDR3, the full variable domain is EPEVTQTPSHQVTQMGQEVILRCVPISNHLYFYWYRQILGQKVEFLVSFYNNEISEKSEIFDDQFSVERPDGSNFTLKIRSTKLEDSAMYFCASIYSAEQFFGPGTRLTVL.